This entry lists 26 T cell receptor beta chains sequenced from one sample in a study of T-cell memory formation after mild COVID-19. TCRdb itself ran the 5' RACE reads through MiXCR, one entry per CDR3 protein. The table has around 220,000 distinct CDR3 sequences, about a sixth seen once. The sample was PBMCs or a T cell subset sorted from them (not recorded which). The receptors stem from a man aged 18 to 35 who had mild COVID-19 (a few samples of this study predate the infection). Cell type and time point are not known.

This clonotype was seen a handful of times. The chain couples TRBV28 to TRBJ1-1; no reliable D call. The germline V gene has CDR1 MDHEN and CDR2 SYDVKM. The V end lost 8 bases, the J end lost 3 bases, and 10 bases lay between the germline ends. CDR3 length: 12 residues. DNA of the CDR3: TGTGCCAGCGGCACGGGGTACACTGAAGCTTTCTTT. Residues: CASGTGYTEAFF.

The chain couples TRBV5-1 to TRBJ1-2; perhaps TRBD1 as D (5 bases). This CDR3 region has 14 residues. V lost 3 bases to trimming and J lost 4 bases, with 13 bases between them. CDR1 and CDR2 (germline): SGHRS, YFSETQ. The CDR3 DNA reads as TGCGCCAGCAGCTCCGGGGCGGGGATCTATGGCTACACCTTC. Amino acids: CASSSGAGIYGYTF. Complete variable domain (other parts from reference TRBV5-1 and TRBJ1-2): KAGVTQTPRYLIKTRGQQVTLSCSPISGHRSVSWYQQTPGQGLQFLFEYFSETQRNKGNFPGRFSGRQFSNSRSEMNVSTLELGDSALYLCASSSGAGIYGYTFGSGTRLTVV.

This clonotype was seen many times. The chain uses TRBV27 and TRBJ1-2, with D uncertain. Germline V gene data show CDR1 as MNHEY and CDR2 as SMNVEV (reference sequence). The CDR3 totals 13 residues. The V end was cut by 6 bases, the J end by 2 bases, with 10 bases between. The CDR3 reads CASSLTGNYGYTF. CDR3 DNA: TGTGCCAGCAGCCTGACGGGAAACTATGGCTACACCTTC.

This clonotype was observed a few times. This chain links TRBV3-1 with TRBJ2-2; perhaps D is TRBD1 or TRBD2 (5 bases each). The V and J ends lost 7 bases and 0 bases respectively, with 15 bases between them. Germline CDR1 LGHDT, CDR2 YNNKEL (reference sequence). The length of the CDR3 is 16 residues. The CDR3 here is CASTTTGTANTGELFF. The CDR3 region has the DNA TGTGCCAGCACGACAACGGGGACCGCGAACACCGGGGAGCTGTTTTTT.

The CDR3 nucleotides are TGTGCCAGCAGCCCTGGGGGCCAGGGGAACACCATATATTTT. As protein: CASSPGGQGNTIYF. V and J are TRBV5-6 and TRBJ1-3; a weak D match, TRBD1 (6 bases). This CDR3 region has 14 residues. CDR1 is SGHDT and CDR2 is YYEEEE in the germline V gene. Trimming shortened V by 4 bases and J by 7 bases, and 15 bases separated the two germline ends.

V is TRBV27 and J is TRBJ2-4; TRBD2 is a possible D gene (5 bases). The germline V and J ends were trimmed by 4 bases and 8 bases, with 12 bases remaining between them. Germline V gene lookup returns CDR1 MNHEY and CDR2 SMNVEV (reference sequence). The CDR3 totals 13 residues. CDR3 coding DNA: TGTGCCAGCAGTTCACAAATGGAGGACATTCAGTACTTC. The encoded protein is CASSSQMEDIQYF.

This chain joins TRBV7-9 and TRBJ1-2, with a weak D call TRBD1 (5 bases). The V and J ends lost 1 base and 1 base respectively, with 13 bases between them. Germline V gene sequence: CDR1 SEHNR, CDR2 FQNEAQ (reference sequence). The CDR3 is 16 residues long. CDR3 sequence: CASSLDEGAINYGYTF. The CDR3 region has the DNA TGTGCCAGCAGCTTAGATGAAGGGGCGATTAACTATGGCTACACCTTC.

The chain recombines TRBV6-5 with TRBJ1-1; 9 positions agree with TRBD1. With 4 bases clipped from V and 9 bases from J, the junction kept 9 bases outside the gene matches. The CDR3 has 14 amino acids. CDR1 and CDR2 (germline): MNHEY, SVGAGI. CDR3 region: CASSFAGTGRKAFF. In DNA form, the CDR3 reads TGTGCCAGCAGTTTCGCCGGGACAGGGAGGAAAGCTTTCTTT.

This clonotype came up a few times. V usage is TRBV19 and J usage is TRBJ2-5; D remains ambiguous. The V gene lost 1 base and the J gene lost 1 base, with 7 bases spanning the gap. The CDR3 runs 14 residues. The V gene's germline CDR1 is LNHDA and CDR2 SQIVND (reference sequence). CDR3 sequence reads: CASSIGSGQETQYF. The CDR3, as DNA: TGTGCCAGTAGTATAGGGTCCGGCCAAGAGACCCAGTACTTC.

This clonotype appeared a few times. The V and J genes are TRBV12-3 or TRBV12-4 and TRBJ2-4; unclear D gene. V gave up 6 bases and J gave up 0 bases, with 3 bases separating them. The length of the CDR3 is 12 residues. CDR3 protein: CASSSAKNIQYF. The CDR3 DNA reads TGTGCCAGCAGCTCAGCCAAAAACATTCAGTACTTC.

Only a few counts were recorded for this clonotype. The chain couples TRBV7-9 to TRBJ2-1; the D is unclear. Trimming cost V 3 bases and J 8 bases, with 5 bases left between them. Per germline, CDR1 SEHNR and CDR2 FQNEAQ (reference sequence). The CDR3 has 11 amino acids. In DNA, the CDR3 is TGTGCCAGCAGCTTTCGGGATGAGCAGTTCTTC. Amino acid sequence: CASSFRDEQFF.

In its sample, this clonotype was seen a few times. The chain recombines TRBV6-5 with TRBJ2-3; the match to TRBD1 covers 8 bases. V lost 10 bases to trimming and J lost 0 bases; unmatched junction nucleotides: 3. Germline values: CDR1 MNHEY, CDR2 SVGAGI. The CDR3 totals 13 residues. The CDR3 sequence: CATRQGSTDTQYF. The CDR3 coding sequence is TGTGCCACTCGACAGGGGAGCACAGATACGCAGTATTTT.

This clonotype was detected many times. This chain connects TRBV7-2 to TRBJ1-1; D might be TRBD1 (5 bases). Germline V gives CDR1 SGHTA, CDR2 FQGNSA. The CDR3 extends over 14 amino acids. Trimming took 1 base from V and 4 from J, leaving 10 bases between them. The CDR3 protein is CASSLVGAGTEAFF. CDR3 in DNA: TGTGCCAGCAGCTTAGTAGGGGCGGGCACTGAAGCTTTCTTT.

CDR3 region: CASSFDAMINNEQFF. CDR3 bases: TGCGCCAGCAGCTTTGATGCCATGATCAACAATGAGCAGTTCTTC. This chain connects TRBV5-1 to TRBJ2-1; D ambiguous. From germline, CDR1 is SGHRS and CDR2 YFSETQ. This CDR3 has 15 amino acids. Deletions cut 2 bases from V and 5 bases from J, with 14 bases between.

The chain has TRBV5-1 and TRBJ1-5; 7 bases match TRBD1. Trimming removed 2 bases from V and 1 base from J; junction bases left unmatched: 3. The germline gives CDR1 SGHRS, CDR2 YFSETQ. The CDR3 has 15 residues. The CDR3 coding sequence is TGCGCCAGCAGCTTAGAGACAGGGAGCAATCAGCCCCAGCATTTT. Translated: CASSLETGSNQPQHF.

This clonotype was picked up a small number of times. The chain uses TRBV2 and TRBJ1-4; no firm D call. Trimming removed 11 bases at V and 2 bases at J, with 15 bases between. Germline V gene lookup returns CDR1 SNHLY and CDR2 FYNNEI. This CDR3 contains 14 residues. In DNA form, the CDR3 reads TGTGCCTCAAAGCCGGGGAACACTAATGAAAAACTGTTTTTT. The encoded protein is CASKPGNTNEKLFF.

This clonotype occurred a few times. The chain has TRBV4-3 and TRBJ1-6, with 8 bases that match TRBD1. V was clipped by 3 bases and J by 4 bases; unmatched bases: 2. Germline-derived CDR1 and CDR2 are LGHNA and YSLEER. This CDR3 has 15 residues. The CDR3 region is CASSQGQAYNSPLHF. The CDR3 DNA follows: TGCGCCAGCAGCCAGGGACAGGCTTATAATTCACCCCTCCACTTT.

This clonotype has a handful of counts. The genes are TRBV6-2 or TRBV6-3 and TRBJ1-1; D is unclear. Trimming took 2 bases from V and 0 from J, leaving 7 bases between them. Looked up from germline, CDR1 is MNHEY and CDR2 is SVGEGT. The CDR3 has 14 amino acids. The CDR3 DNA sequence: TGTGCCAGCAGTTACAGTAGGATGAACACTGAAGCTTTCTTT. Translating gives CASSYSRMNTEAFF.

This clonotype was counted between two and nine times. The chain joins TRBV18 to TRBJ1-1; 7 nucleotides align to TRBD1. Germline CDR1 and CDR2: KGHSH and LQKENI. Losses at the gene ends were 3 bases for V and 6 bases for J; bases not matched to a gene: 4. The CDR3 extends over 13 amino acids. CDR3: CASSPDREAEAFF. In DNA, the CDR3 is TGTGCCAGCTCACCCGACAGGGAGGCTGAAGCTTTCTTT.

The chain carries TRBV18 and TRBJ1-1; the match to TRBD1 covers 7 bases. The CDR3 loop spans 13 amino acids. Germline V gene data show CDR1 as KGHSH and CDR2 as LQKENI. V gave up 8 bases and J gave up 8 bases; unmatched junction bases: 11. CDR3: CASSDRAGAEAFF. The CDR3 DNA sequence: TGTGCCAGCAGCGACAGGGCGGGTGCGGAAGCTTTCTTT.

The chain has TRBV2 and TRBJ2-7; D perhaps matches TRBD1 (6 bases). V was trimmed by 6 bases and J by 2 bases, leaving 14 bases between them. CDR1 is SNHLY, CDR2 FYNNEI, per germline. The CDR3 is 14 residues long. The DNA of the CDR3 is TGTGCCAGCAGCAGTGGGGGCAGAGCCTACGAGCAGTACTTC. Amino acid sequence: CASSSGGRAYEQYF.

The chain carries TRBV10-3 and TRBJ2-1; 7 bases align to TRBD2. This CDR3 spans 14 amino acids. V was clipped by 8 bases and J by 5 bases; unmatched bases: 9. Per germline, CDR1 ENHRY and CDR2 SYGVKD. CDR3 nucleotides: TGTGCCATCGTGGTTCTAGCGGAACACAATGAGCAGTTCTTC. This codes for CAIVVLAEHNEQFF.

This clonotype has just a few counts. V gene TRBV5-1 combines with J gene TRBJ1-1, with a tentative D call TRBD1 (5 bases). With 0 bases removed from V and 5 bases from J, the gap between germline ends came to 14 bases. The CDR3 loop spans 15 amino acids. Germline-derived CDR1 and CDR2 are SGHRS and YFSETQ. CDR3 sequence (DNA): TGCGCCAGCAGCTTGGTGCCAGGGATGGGTACTGAAGCTTTCTTT. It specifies CASSLVPGMGTEAFF. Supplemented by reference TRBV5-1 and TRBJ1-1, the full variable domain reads KAGVTQTPRYLIKTRGQQVTLSCSPISGHRSVSWYQQTPGQGLQFLFEYFSETQRNKGNFPGRFSGRQFSNSRSEMNVSTLELGDSALYLCASSLVPGMGTEAFFGQGTRLTVV.

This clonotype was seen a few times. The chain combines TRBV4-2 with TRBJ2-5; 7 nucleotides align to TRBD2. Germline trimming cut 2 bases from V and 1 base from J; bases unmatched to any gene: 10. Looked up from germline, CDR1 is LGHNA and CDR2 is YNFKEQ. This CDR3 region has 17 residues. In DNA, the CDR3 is TGTGCCAGCAGCCAACGCCCGACTAGCAAGGTCCAAGAGACCCAGTACTTC. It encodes CASSQRPTSKVQETQYF.

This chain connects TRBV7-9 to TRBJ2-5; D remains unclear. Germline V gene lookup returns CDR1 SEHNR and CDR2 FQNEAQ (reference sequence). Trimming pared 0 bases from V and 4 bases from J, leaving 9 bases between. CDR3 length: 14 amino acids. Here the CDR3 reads CASSLALPPETQYF. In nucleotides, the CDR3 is TGTGCCAGCAGCTTAGCGCTACCACCAGAGACCCAGTACTTC.

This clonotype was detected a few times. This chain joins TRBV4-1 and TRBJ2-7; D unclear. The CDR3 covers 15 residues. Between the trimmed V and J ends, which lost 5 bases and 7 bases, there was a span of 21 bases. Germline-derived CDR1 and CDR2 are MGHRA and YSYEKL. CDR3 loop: CASSSPYEARREQYV. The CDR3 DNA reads TGCGCCAGCAGCTCCCCCTACGAAGCCCGACGTGAGCAGTACGTC.